This entry lists 29 T cell receptor beta chains sequenced from one sample in a study of cytomegalovirus exposure and HLA in healthy donors. In the PCR, 60 Vbeta and 13 Jbeta primers were used. Profiled with immunoSEQ multiplex PCR; TCRdb holds only in-frame clones, not every one. The listing contains nearly 200,000 clones. The sample taken for sequencing was PBMCs. The receptors shown here come from a boy between 10 and 17 years old in good health and CMV-seronegative.

The chain employs TRBV18 and TRBJ2-3; D unclear. The germline CDR1 and CDR2 sequences are KGHSH and LQKENI. There are 13 residues in the CDR3. Trimming took off 3 bases at V and 6 bases at J, with 10 bases between the two ends. The CDR3 sequence: CASSPPARDTQYF. CDR3 DNA: TGTGCCAGCTCACCCCCGGCGCGGGATACGCAGTATTTT.

The chain links TRBV5-1 to TRBJ2-3; D possibly corresponds to TRBD1 (6 bases). The CDR3 covers 14 residues. Trimming stripped 4 bases from V and 0 bases from J, with 9 bases between. Per germline, CDR1 SGHRS and CDR2 YFSETQ. CDR3 in amino acids: CASSPGQSTDTQYF. In nucleotides, the CDR3 is TGCGCCAGCAGCCCAGGACAGAGCACAGATACGCAGTATTTT.

The rearrangement links TRBV28 to TRBJ1-2, with TRBD1 identical over 9 bases. V shed 1 base, J shed 2 bases, and the junction held 5 bases outside the gene matches. CDR1 MDHEN and CDR2 SYDVKM come from the germline V gene. CDR3 size: 16 residues. The CDR3 protein is CASSLSLGTGNYGYTF. The CDR3 DNA reads TGTGCCAGCAGTTTATCCCTTGGGACAGGGAACTATGGCTACACCTTC.

The chain recombines TRBV6-5 with TRBJ2-5, with D perhaps matching TRBD1 (6 bases). The CDR3 loop spans 15 amino acids. Germline assignment: CDR1 MNHEY and CDR2 SVGAGI. The V end lost 0 bases, the J end lost 5 bases, and 13 bases lay between the germline ends. The CDR3 spells CASSYSGASRETQYF. CDR3 DNA: TGTGCCAGCAGTTACTCGGGGGCTAGCCGGGAGACCCAGTACTTC.

The gene calls are TRBV5-1 and TRBJ2-5; TRBD1 matches 9 bases. This CDR3 spans 15 amino acids. The germline V gene has CDR1 SGHRS and CDR2 YFSETQ. Germline trimming cut 3 bases from V and 5 bases from J; bases unmatched to any gene: 8. CDR3 in DNA: TGCGCCAGCAGCTCGGGACAGGGATTCGACGAGACCCAGTACTTC. Its protein product is CASSSGQGFDETQYF.

The chain employs TRBV12-5 and TRBJ2-5; 15 positions match TRBD2. The germline V gene has CDR1 LGHNT and CDR2 FRNRAP. The J segment lost 9 bases and the V segment lost 5 bases, leaving 13 bases of the junction unmatched. The CDR3 consists of 17 residues. In DNA form, the CDR3 reads TGTGCTAGTGGTCCCGGACTAGCGGGGGGGCTGGGTGAGGCCCAGTACTTC. Translation: CASGPGLAGGLGEAQYF.

The rearrangement links TRBV9 to TRBJ2-1; maybe TRBD2 (6 bases). V was shortened by 2 bases and J by 7 bases, with 16 bases between the two germline ends. CDR1 SGDLS and CDR2 YYNGEE come from the germline V gene. The CDR3 is 15 residues long. DNA of the CDR3: TGTGCCAGCAGCGTGGGTGGGGGGTCAAGGAATGAGCAGTTCTTC. As protein: CASSVGGGSRNEQFF.

The chain carries TRBV9 and TRBJ2-3; D may be TRBD1 (5 bases). This CDR3 spans 16 amino acids. V lost 0 bases and J lost 2, with 13 bases in between. The germline CDR1 and CDR2 sequences are SGDLS and YYNGEE. CDR3 DNA sequence: TGTGCCAGCAGCGTAGCAGGGCAGGAGTACACAGATACGCAGTATTTT. This codes for CASSVAGQEYTDTQYF.

The gene calls are TRBV10-3 and TRBJ2-5, with a tentative D call TRBD1 (5 bases). The J call may be in error: the DNA end matches TRBJ2-7 better. The CDR3 contains 11 residues. Germline V lookup: CDR1 ENHRY, CDR2 SYGVKD. The CDR3 DNA reads as TGTGCCATCAGGGGGCACTACGAGCAGTACTTC. Translating gives CAIRGHYEQYF.

The gene calls are TRBV7-2 and TRBJ1-2; possibly TRBD1 for D (5 bases). Trimming stripped 1 base from V and 4 bases from J, with 10 bases between. CDR3 size: 14 residues. Germline V gene sequence: CDR1 SGHTA, CDR2 FQGNSA. The CDR3 sequence is CASSLEGNSYGYTF. CDR3 nucleotides: TGTGCCAGCAGCTTAGAGGGGAACAGCTATGGCTACACCTTC.

The CDR3 coding sequence is TGCGCCAGCAGCTCCGAAGCGGGGACGACCGCCGGGGAGCTGTTTTTT. Translated, it gives CASSSEAGTTAGELFF. The chain has TRBV5-1 and TRBJ2-2; the match to TRBD2 covers 7 bases. V was clipped by 3 bases and J by 6 bases; unmatched bases: 11. CDR3 length: 16 amino acids. Germline lookup yields CDR1 SGHRS and CDR2 YFSETQ.

This chain links TRBV7-9 with TRBJ2-1, with D uncertain. This CDR3 is built from 16 residues. V was shortened by 1 base and J by 0 bases, with 10 bases between the two germline ends. CDR1 SEHNR and CDR2 FQNEAQ come from the germline V gene (reference sequence). CDR3 region: CASSLGKRSSYNEQFF. DNA for the CDR3: TGTGCCAGCAGCTTAGGGAAGCGCAGCTCCTACAATGAGCAGTTCTTC.

This chain uses TRBV27 with TRBJ2-1, with a tentative D call TRBD1 (6 bases). Germline-derived CDR1 and CDR2 are MNHEY and SMNVEV (reference sequence). The ends were cut back, 3 bases at V and 5 bases at J, with 11 bases in the middle. CDR3 size: 14 residues. The CDR3 region has the DNA TGTGCCAGCAGTTTCGGACAGAGAGACAATGAGCAGTTCTTC. Protein product: CASSFGQRDNEQFF.

This chain connects TRBV7-3 to TRBJ1-1; TRBD1 is a possible D gene (6 bases). The ends were cut back, 3 bases at V and 1 base at J, with 9 bases in the middle. CDR1 and CDR2 (germline): SGHTA, FQGTGA. The CDR3 is 14 amino acids. CDR3 amino acids: CASSLDSWNTEAFF. CDR3 DNA sequence: TGTGCCAGCAGCTTGGACAGCTGGAACACTGAAGCTTTCTTT.

The V gene is TRBV5-1, the J gene TRBJ2-4, with TRBD2 matching over 8 bases. The CDR3 loop spans 15 amino acids. Germline CDR1 SGHRS, CDR2 YFSETQ. The V gene end was trimmed by 3 bases and the J gene end by 1 base; junction bases not matched to a gene: 3. The CDR3 spells CASSSGGGAKNIQYF. CDR3 DNA: TGCGCCAGCAGCTCGGGAGGGGGTGCCAAAAACATTCAGTACTTC.

The chain employs TRBV2 and TRBJ2-5; 7 bases agree with TRBD2. The ends lost 9 bases at V and 4 bases at J; junction bases unmatched: 11. The CDR3 loop spans 14 amino acids. Germline lookup yields CDR1 SNHLY and CDR2 FYNNEI. CDR3 nucleotide sequence: TGTGCCAGGTCCGTGGGGGGGATTGGAGAGACCCAGTACTTC. Encoded protein: CARSVGGIGETQYF. The variable domain in full, completed from reference TRBV2 and TRBJ2-5, reads EPEVTQTPSHQVTQMGQEVILRCVPISNHLYFYWYRQILGQKVEFLVSFYNNEISEKSEIFDDQFSVERPDGSNFTLKIRSTKLEDSAMYFCARSVGGIGETQYFGPGTRLLVL.

This chain connects TRBV7-9 to TRBJ1-5, with 8 bases identical to TRBD1. Germline loops: CDR1 SEHNR, CDR2 FQNEAQ (reference sequence). This CDR3 has 15 amino acids. Losses at the gene ends were 3 bases for V and 5 bases for J; bases not matched to a gene: 6. CDR3 sequence reads: CASSFGQGGDQPQHF. The DNA of the CDR3 is TGTGCCAGCAGCTTTGGACAGGGTGGGGATCAGCCCCAGCATTTT. Drawing the rest from reference TRBV7-9 and TRBJ1-5, the complete variable domain is DTGVSQNPRHKITKRGQNVTFRCDPISEHNRLYWYRQTLGQGPEFLTYFQNEAQLEKSRLLSDRFSAERPKGSFSTLEIQRTEQGDSAMYLCASSFGQGGDQPQHFGDGTRLSIL.

The rearrangement uses TRBV7-2 and TRBJ2-7; the D gene is possibly TRBD2 (6 bases). This CDR3 is built from 14 residues. The germline CDR1 and CDR2 sequences are SGHTA and FQGNSA. V was trimmed by 6 bases and J by 4 bases, leaving 16 bases between them. The CDR3 DNA is TGTGCCAGCAGTTTCCGGGACTCAAAGTACGAGCAGTACTTC. This translates into CASSFRDSKYEQYF.

The chain joins TRBV2 to TRBJ2-5; 10 nucleotides line up with TRBD2. Trimming at V came to 4 bases and at J to 4 bases, leaving 9 bases not matched to a gene. The CDR3 covers 16 residues. CDR1 and CDR2 from the germline V gene are SNHLY and FYNNEI. This CDR3 reads CASSVSSAGGRETQYF. Here the CDR3 DNA reads TGTGCCAGCAGTGTATCTTCAGCGGGGGGGCGAGAGACCCAGTACTTC.

The chain joins TRBV5-4 to TRBJ2-3; TRBD2 agrees at 7 bases. The CDR3 is 17 residues long. Losses at the gene ends were 2 bases for V and 4 bases for J; bases not matched to a gene: 13. Germline values: CDR1 SGHNT, CDR2 YYREEE (reference sequence). The CDR3 protein is CASSFPTMSGAADTQYF. DNA for the CDR3: TGTGCCAGCAGCTTTCCAACCATGAGCGGGGCCGCAGATACGCAGTATTTT. Based on the CDR3 plus reference TRBV5-4 and TRBJ2-3, the full variable domain is ETGVTQSPTHLIKTRGQQVTLRCSSQSGHNTVSWYQQALGQGPQFIFQYYREEENGRGNFPPRFSGLQFPNYSSELNVNALELDDSALYLCASSFPTMSGAADTQYFGPGTRLTVL.

The rearrangement links TRBV28 to TRBJ1-6; 8 nucleotides match TRBD1. The V gene's germline CDR1 is MDHEN and CDR2 SYDVKM. This CDR3 has 14 amino acids. V shed 7 bases, J shed 7 bases, and the junction held 6 bases outside the gene matches. The CDR3 coding sequence is TGTGCCAGCAACAAAGACAGGGGAAATTCACCCCTCCACTTT. It codes for CASNKDRGNSPLHF. Full variable domain (missing parts from reference TRBV28 and TRBJ1-6): DVKVTQSSRYLVKRTGEKVFLECVQDMDHENMFWYRQDPGLGLRLIYFSYDVKMKEKGDIPEGYSVSREKKERFSLILESASTNQTSMYLCASNKDRGNSPLHFGNGTRLTVT.

CDR3 in amino acids: CASSLGTSPNEQFF. The CDR3 nucleotides are TGTGCCAGCAGCCTAGGGACTAGTCCCAATGAGCAGTTCTTC. The gene calls are TRBV7-9 and TRBJ2-1, with 8 bases matching TRBD2. There are 14 residues in the CDR3. The ends lost 5 bases at V and 6 bases at J; junction bases unmatched: 6. CDR1 SEHNR and CDR2 FQNEAQ come from the germline V gene (reference sequence).

The genes are TRBV19 and TRBJ1-2; no definite D call. Germline CDR1 reads LNHDA; CDR2 reads SQIVND (reference sequence). The V gene lost 7 bases and the J gene lost 2 bases, with 14 bases spanning the gap. The CDR3 is 14 residues long. CDR3 bases: TGTGCCAGTACCAGCGGAACAGCGAACTATGGCTACACCTTC. It codes for CASTSGTANYGYTF. Using reference TRBV19 and TRBJ1-2 for the parts outside the CDR3, the full variable domain is DGGITQSPKYLFRKEGQNVTLSCEQNLNHDAMYWYRQDPGQGLRLIYYSQIVNDFQKGDIAEGYSVSREKKESFPLTVTSAQKNPTAFYLCASTSGTANYGYTFGSGTRLTVV.

This chain joins TRBV6-6 and TRBJ1-5; a weak D match, TRBD1 (6 bases). The length of the CDR3 is 15 residues. The V end was cut by 6 bases, the J end by 14 bases, with 26 bases between. Germline loops: CDR1 MNHNY, CDR2 SVGAGI (reference sequence). CDR3 loop: CASRPLGGASGLEHF. CDR3 in DNA: TGTGCCAGCAGGCCACTTGGGGGGGCTTCAGGGTTGGAGCATTTT.

The J gene is TRBJ2-3, the V gene TRBV9, with D unresolved. The CDR3 runs 16 residues. Trimming left V 0 bases short and J 3 bases short, with 14 bases between. In germline, CDR1 is SGDLS, CDR2 YYNGEE. In DNA form, the CDR3 reads TGTGCCAGCAGCGTAGATCGACTGGATCAAACAGATACGCAGTATTTT. Encoded protein: CASSVDRLDQTDTQYF.

V usage is TRBV7-2 and J usage is TRBJ1-3; 9 bases line up with TRBD1. CDR1 is SGHTA, CDR2 FQGNSA, per germline. CDR3 length: 14 amino acids. V was pared by 4 bases and J by 4 bases, with 2 bases of the junction left unmatched. Here the CDR3 DNA reads TGTGCCAGCAGCTCGGACAGGGGCGGAAACACCATATATTTT. Residues: CASSSDRGGNTIYF.

The J gene is TRBJ1-5, the V gene TRBV5-1; TRBD1 agrees at 7 bases. The CDR3 covers 13 residues. In germline, CDR1 is SGHRS, CDR2 YFSETQ. V was pared by 0 bases and J by 8 bases, with 2 bases of the junction left unmatched. The CDR3 DNA sequence: TGCGCCAGCAGCTTGGCAGGGGGTGAGCCCCAGCATTTT. Translation gives CASSLAGGEPQHF.

The chain couples TRBV6-1 to TRBJ1-6, with 8 bases matching TRBD1. CDR3 length equals 14 residues. The trim removed 4 bases at V and 14 bases at J, leaving 10 bases unmatched. Looked up from germline, CDR1 is MNHNS and CDR2 is SASEGT. CDR3 region: CASSVLITGGALHF. The DNA of the CDR3 is TGTGCCAGCAGTGTCCTAATAACAGGGGGAGCCCTCCACTTT.

V and J are TRBV7-2 and TRBJ2-7; 7 bases match TRBD1. This CDR3 spans 15 amino acids. Germline CDR1 reads SGHTA; CDR2 reads FQGNSA. V gave up 5 bases and J gave up 2 bases; unmatched junction bases: 9. The CDR3: CASSPSRDRTYEQYF. The CDR3, as DNA: TGTGCCAGCAGCCCAAGCCGGGACAGAACCTACGAGCAGTACTTC. Full variable domain (remainder filled in from reference TRBV7-2 and TRBJ2-7): GAGVSQSPSNKVTEKGKDVELRCDPISGHTALYWYRQSLGQGLEFLIYFQGNSAPDKSGLPSDRFSAERTGGSVSTLTIQRTQQEDSAVYLCASSPSRDRTYEQYFGPGTRLTVT.